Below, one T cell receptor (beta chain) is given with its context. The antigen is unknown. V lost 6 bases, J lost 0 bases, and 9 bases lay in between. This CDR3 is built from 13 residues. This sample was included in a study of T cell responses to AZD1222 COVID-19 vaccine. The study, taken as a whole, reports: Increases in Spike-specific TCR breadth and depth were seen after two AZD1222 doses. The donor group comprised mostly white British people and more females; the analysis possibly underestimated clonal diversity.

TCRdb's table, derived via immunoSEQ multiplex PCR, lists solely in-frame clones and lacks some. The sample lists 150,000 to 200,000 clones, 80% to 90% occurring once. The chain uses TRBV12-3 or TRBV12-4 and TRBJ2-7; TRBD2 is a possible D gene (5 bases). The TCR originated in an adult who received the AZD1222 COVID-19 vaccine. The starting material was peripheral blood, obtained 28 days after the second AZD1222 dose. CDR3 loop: CASRLGLSYEQYF. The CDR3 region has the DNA TGTGCCAGCAGGCTCGGACTCTCCTACGAGCAGTACTTC.